Listed here is a single T cell receptor beta chain. The antigen remains undetermined. This CDR3 region has 14 residues. Germline-derived CDR1 and CDR2 are SNHLY and FYNNEI. J was trimmed by 6 bases and V by 5 bases; bases with no gene match: 7. This sample was included in a study of cytomegalovirus exposure and HLA in healthy donors. The wider study: Early released data comprised tens of millions of unique TCRs from HLA-typed donors.

Notes on the study in general: There were some public TCRs occurring in many donors, but most TCR sequences were rare. As a later analysis showed, several of the most significant clusters appeared to be linked to common viral pathogens.

The PCR made use of 60 Vbeta and 13 Jbeta primers. TCRdb's table, derived via immunoSEQ multiplex PCR, lists solely in-frame clones and lacks some. Of 200,000 to 250,000 clones listed, over 70% are singletons. The V and J genes are TRBV2 and TRBJ1-5, with 7 bases aligning to TRBD1. Sequencing was done on a sample of PBMCs. The sequence was obtained from a woman aged 55-69 years in good health and CMV-seropositive. CDR3 coding DNA: TGTGCCAGCAGTTTACAGGGGACGGGTCAGCCCCAGCATTTT. It encodes CASSLQGTGQPQHF.